These 29 T cell receptor beta chains were sequenced from one sample in a study of human T cells and chemical hapten exposure. Documented time point: patch test 1, 2 weeks after DPC sensitization. Noted treatment: therapeutic diphenylcyclopropenone sensitization with weekly scalp DPC. In TCRdb, the RACE reads were re-called with MiXCR into one record per CDR3 protein. The sample shows fewer than 500,000 distinct CDR3 sequences, approximately 5.1% of them seen only once. Specimen: whole blood, collected in connection with sensitization to the hapten diphenylcyclopropenone (DPC). The receptors derive from a woman aged 45-65 years with alopecia areata. Some clones in this sample may be carry-over from other donors' samples.

This clonotype was detected many times. The chain has TRBV5-6 and TRBJ1-6; possibly TRBD1 for D (5 bases). The length of the CDR3 is 15 residues. Germline CDR1 and CDR2: SGHDT and YYEEEE. Trimming cost V 3 bases and J 7 bases, with 14 bases left between them. The CDR3 nucleotides read TGTGCCAGCAGCTCCCGGGGGGGGTTAAATTCACCCCTCCACTTT. Its translation is CASSSRGGLNSPLHF.

The chain has TRBV20-1 and TRBJ1-1; D remains ambiguous. The CDR3 has 14 amino acids. V lost 6 bases and J lost 4, with 18 bases in between. Germline V gene sequence: CDR1 DFQATT, CDR2 SNEGSKA (reference sequence). As DNA, the CDR3 is TGCAGTGCCGGAACCCCGGGGAAAAGCACTGAAGCTTTCTTT. It codes for CSAGTPGKSTEAFF.

This clonotype has at least ten counts. The gene calls are TRBV7-9 and TRBJ2-3; 12 positions match TRBD2. CDR3 length equals 16 residues. The germline V gene encodes CDR1 SEHNR and CDR2 FQNEAQ (reference sequence). V shed 3 bases, J shed 4 bases, and the junction held 5 bases outside the gene matches. As DNA, the CDR3 is TGTGCCAGCAGCTTGACTAGCGGGGGCGGATCAGATACGCAGTATTTT. As protein: CASSLTSGGGSDTQYF.

There are many counts of this clonotype. The chain has TRBV5-1 and TRBJ2-1, with 7 bases identical to TRBD1. Germline V CDR1 and CDR2: SGHRS, YFSETQ. V was clipped by 4 bases and J by 6 bases; unmatched bases: 7. The CDR3 runs to 14 residues. CDR3 sequence: CASSPTTGTNEQFF. The CDR3 bases are TGCGCCAGCAGCCCTACGACAGGGACCAATGAGCAGTTCTTC. Filled out from reference TRBV5-1 and TRBJ2-1, the complete variable domain reads KAGVTQTPRYLIKTRGQQVTLSCSPISGHRSVSWYQQTPGQGLQFLFEYFSETQRNKGNFPGRFSGRQFSNSRSEMNVSTLELGDSALYLCASSPTTGTNEQFFGPGTRLTVL.

This CDR3 reads CAWSEGLAGKSVYTDTQYF. The CDR3 DNA sequence: TGTGCCTGGAGTGAAGGACTAGCGGGGAAGTCCGTTTACACAGATACGCAGTATTTT. The rearrangement links TRBV30 to TRBJ2-3; 12 bases are a match to TRBD2. Looked up from germline, CDR1 is GTSNPN and CDR2 is SVGIG (reference sequence). J gave up 2 bases and V 1 base, and 13 bases lay outside the gene matches. The CDR3 extends over 19 amino acids.

This clonotype was recorded at least ten times. The chain uses TRBV6-2 or TRBV6-3 and TRBJ1-1; D uncertain. CDR3 length: 15 amino acids. Germline V gene sequence: CDR1 MNHEY, CDR2 SVGEGT. Trimming removed 7 bases at V and 0 bases at J, with 15 bases between. In DNA form, the CDR3 reads TGTGCCAGCACCGGACTCGCAGTCATGAACACTGAAGCTTTCTTT. Translating it yields CASTGLAVMNTEAFF.

This clonotype was detected ten times or more. The chain recombines TRBV20-1 with TRBJ2-3, with 8 bases that match TRBD2. After removal of 0 bases from V and 1 base from J, the junction contained 6 bases not matched to a gene. There are 16 residues in the CDR3. Germline lookup yields CDR1 DFQATT and CDR2 SNEGSKA (reference sequence). CDR3 bases: TGCAGTGCTAGAGATCAAGCGGGGGCGCGCACAGATACGCAGTATTTT. Its protein is CSARDQAGARTDTQYF.

This clonotype was recorded at least ten times. The rearrangement links TRBV5-1 to TRBJ2-7, with D uncertain. V dropped 3 bases and J dropped 0 bases, with 10 bases sitting between them. The CDR3 is 14 amino acids. Germline CDR1 is SGHRS and CDR2 is YFSETQ. In DNA, the CDR3 is TGCGCCAGCAGCTCCTGGACGTACTCCTACGAGCAGTACTTC. Protein sequence: CASSSWTYSYEQYF.

This clonotype was found a few times. The genes are TRBV7-2 and TRBJ2-7, with 7 bases lining up with TRBD1. Germline CDR1 reads SGHTA; CDR2 reads FQGNSA. The CDR3 covers 16 residues. Losses at the gene ends were 5 bases for V and 3 bases for J; bases not matched to a gene: 13. This CDR3 is CASSHASGQALYEQYF. The CDR3 DNA is TGTGCCAGCAGCCACGCGTCAGGACAGGCCCTCTACGAGCAGTACTTC.

This clonotype was detected a few times. The chain has TRBV10-2 and TRBJ2-2; D is tentatively TRBD1 or TRBD2 (5 bases each). This CDR3 is 17 amino acids long. CDR1 is WSHSY and CDR2 is SAAADI in the germline V gene. Trimming pared 2 bases from V and 2 bases from J, leaving 15 bases between. CDR3 DNA: TGCGCCAGCAGTGAGGTTGGGGGTTTAATTAACACCGGGGAGCTGTTTTTT. It specifies CASSEVGGLINTGELFF.

This clonotype was picked up a small number of times. The V call is TRBV20-1, the J call TRBJ2-2; no clear D. The CDR3 consists of 13 residues. Deletions cut 3 bases from V and 2 bases from J, with 7 bases between. In germline, CDR1 is DFQATT, CDR2 SNEGSKA (reference sequence). CDR3 region: CSASPGNTGELFF. CDR3 bases: TGCAGTGCTAGTCCCGGAAACACCGGGGAGCTGTTTTTT.

J is TRBJ2-1 and V is TRBV7-2; 11 nucleotides align to TRBD2. The CDR3 extends over 18 amino acids. The J segment lost 1 base and the V segment lost 4 bases, leaving 9 bases of the junction unmatched. Germline V gives CDR1 SGHTA, CDR2 FQGNSA. This CDR3 is CASSSRLAGSGSYNEQFF. The CDR3 DNA is TGTGCCAGCAGCTCTCGACTAGCGGGAAGCGGGTCCTACAATGAGCAGTTCTTC.

This clonotype was observed many times. This chain connects TRBV10-3 to TRBJ1-3; 7 nucleotides line up with TRBD1. Germline CDR1 is ENHRY and CDR2 is SYGVKD. This CDR3 contains 15 residues. J lost 3 bases, V lost 2 bases, and 4 bases had no gene match. Here the CDR3 reads CAISEDRAGGNTIYF. DNA for the CDR3: TGTGCCATCAGTGAGGACAGGGCAGGTGGAAACACCATATATTTT.

This clonotype was recorded many times. The chain links TRBV9 to TRBJ2-3; the match to TRBD2 covers 8 bases. The CDR3 loop spans 15 amino acids. Trimming at V came to 4 bases and at J to 0 bases, leaving 4 bases not matched to a gene. Germline CDR1 is SGDLS and CDR2 is YYNGEE. The CDR3 sequence is CASSQTSESTDTQYF. DNA for the CDR3: TGTGCCAGCAGCCAGACTAGCGAGAGCACAGATACGCAGTATTTT.

This clonotype was recorded many times. The chain recombines TRBV10-3 with TRBJ2-3; tentatively, D is TRBD1 (6 bases). The CDR3 loop spans 12 amino acids. V lost 8 bases and J lost 6, with 12 bases in between. CDR1 ENHRY and CDR2 SYGVKD come from the germline V gene. CDR3 nucleotides: TGTGCCATCGGGGGCGCGGGTGATACGCAGTATTTT. Protein product: CAIGGAGDTQYF.

The J gene is TRBJ2-3, the V gene TRBV5-1; no clear D. The CDR3 covers 13 residues. The ends were cut back, 4 bases at V and 6 bases at J, with 12 bases in the middle. CDR1 is SGHRS, CDR2 YFSETQ, per germline. CDR3 nucleotides: TGCGCCAGCAGCCCCGTGTGGCCCGATACGCAGTATTTT. Translating it yields CASSPVWPDTQYF.

This chain links TRBV12-3 or TRBV12-4 with TRBJ2-5; no reliable D call. The germline V and J ends were trimmed by 5 bases and 4 bases, with 14 bases remaining between them. The CDR3 loop spans 14 amino acids. CDR3 sequence reads: CASSTKKAGETQYF. The DNA of the CDR3 is TGTGCCAGCAGTACGAAGAAAGCAGGAGAGACCCAGTACTTC.

This clonotype was detected a few times. The rearrangement joins TRBV3-1 to TRBJ2-5; no firm D call. Trimming cost V 0 bases and J 2 bases, with 4 bases left between them. CDR3 length equals 13 residues. Germline V gene data show CDR1 as LGHDT and CDR2 as YNNKEL (reference sequence). CDR3: CASSQELQETQYF. In DNA, the CDR3 is TGTGCCAGCAGCCAAGAATTGCAAGAGACCCAGTACTTC.

This clonotype appeared many times. The chain links TRBV5-1 to TRBJ2-2; TRBD1 agrees at 8 bases. From germline, CDR1 is SGHRS and CDR2 YFSETQ. This CDR3 comprises 15 residues. The V and J ends lost 4 bases and 1 base, in that order; junction bases with no gene match: 3. The CDR3 nucleotides are TGCGCCAGCAGCGTGGGACAGGAGAACACCGGGGAGCTGTTTTTT. Its protein product is CASSVGQENTGELFF.

The gene calls are TRBV12-3 or TRBV12-4 and TRBJ2-7, with TRBD2 matching 7 bases. This CDR3 spans 13 amino acids. V trimming: 6 bases; J trimming: 7 bases; junction bases outside the gene matches: 9. The CDR3 is CASSSGTTIEQYF. For the CDR3, the DNA is TGTGCCAGCAGCTCCGGGACTACCATAGAGCAGTACTTC.

This clonotype was counted at least ten times. V is TRBV10-3 and J is TRBJ2-3; 14 nucleotides align to TRBD2. The CDR3 covers 17 residues. Trimming took 7 bases from V and 4 from J; bases not matched to a gene: 10. Germline V gene data show CDR1 as ENHRY and CDR2 as SYGVKD. The DNA for the CDR3 is TGTGCCATCACCGGGACTAGCGGGGGCCAGCCGGCAGATACGCAGTATTTT. Translation gives CAITGTSGGQPADTQYF.

The table lists this clonotype with many counts. The chain has TRBV3-1 and TRBJ1-6, with a possible D match to TRBD1 (6 bases). Looked up from germline, CDR1 is LGHDT and CDR2 is YNNKEL (reference sequence). CDR3 length equals 15 residues. Deletions cut 1 base from V and 6 bases from J, with 10 bases between. CDR3 bases: TGTGCCAGCAGCCAAGGGGACACGTTTAATTCACCCCTCCACTTT. It translates to CASSQGDTFNSPLHF.

This clonotype was counted only a few times. The chain combines TRBV5-1 with TRBJ1-1; D might be TRBD1 (6 bases). The ends were cut back, 0 bases at V and 4 bases at J, with 13 bases in the middle. CDR1 is SGHRS and CDR2 is YFSETQ in the germline V gene. CDR3 size: 15 residues. The chain's CDR3 is CASSLVGGEGTEAFF. The CDR3 DNA sequence: TGCGCCAGCAGCTTGGTAGGGGGAGAGGGCACTGAAGCTTTCTTT.

This clonotype was observed at least ten times. The rearrangement uses TRBV29-1 and TRBJ1-2; D might be TRBD1 (5 bases). The germline gives CDR1 SQVTM, CDR2 ANQGSEA. This CDR3 is built from 12 residues. The germline V and J ends were trimmed by 5 bases and 8 bases, with 15 bases remaining between them. CDR3 sequence: CSVMGGSAGYTF. DNA of the CDR3: TGCAGCGTTATGGGGGGAAGCGCCGGCTACACCTTC.

This clonotype has ten or more counts. The J gene is TRBJ1-6, the V gene TRBV5-1; D perhaps matches TRBD1 (5 bases). Germline CDR1 SGHRS, CDR2 YFSETQ. This CDR3 has 17 residues. V was shortened by 2 bases and J by 9 bases, with 21 bases between the two germline ends. CDR3 sequence reads: CASSFGLRGGDFSPLHF. In nucleotides, the CDR3 is TGCGCCAGCAGCTTTGGCCTTCGAGGAGGGGATTTTTCACCCCTCCACTTT.

This rearrangement joins TRBV9 to TRBJ1-1; a weak D match, TRBD1 (6 bases). Germline V gene data show CDR1 as SGDLS and CDR2 as YYNGEE. The V and J ends lost 0 bases and 1 base respectively, with 13 bases between them. The CDR3 is 16 residues long. CDR3: CASSVGGGGGNTEAFF. In DNA, the CDR3 is TGTGCCAGCAGCGTAGGTGGTGGAGGGGGGAACACTGAAGCTTTCTTT.

This clonotype was counted once. This rearrangement joins TRBV4-3 to TRBJ2-1, with D unclear. The CDR3 extends over 16 amino acids. V dropped 5 bases and J dropped 2 bases, with 16 bases sitting between them. Germline CDR1 reads LGHNA; CDR2 reads YSLEER. DNA for the CDR3: TGCGCCAGCAGCTGGACCGATATTAGCACCTACAATGAGCAGTTCTTC. Its translation: CASSWTDISTYNEQFF.

In its sample, this clonotype was seen many times. This chain joins TRBV6-2 or TRBV6-3 and TRBJ2-5; 8 bases agree with TRBD1. With 5 bases clipped from V and 2 bases from J, the junction kept 7 bases outside the gene matches. The CDR3 spans 15 residues. The germline gives CDR1 MNHEY, CDR2 SVGEGT. The CDR3 DNA is TGTGCCAGCAGTCCTCAAGACAGGGGACAAGAGACCCAGTACTTC. It translates to CASSPQDRGQETQYF.

This clonotype was recorded at least ten times. This chain connects TRBV20-1 to TRBJ2-1; tentatively, D is TRBD2 (7 bases). The ends were cut back, 0 bases at V and 4 bases at J, with 16 bases in the middle. Germline V gene data show CDR1 as DFQATT and CDR2 as SNEGSKA (reference sequence). The CDR3 loop spans 16 amino acids. The CDR3 DNA reads as TGCAGTGCTAGAGATTGGAGGGAGGGGGGTTACAATGAGCAGTTCTTC. It is translated as CSARDWREGGYNEQFF.